Listed here are 7 T cell receptor beta chains from one sample, sequenced in a study of OX40 agonist ivuxolimab in advanced cancers. Assay used: immunoSEQ multiplex PCR; TCRdb lists only in-frame clones, some missing. The sample includes approximately 86,000 clones, around 84% of them seen just once. Sequences were derived from CD4+ or CD8+ T cells sorted from blood, sampled in a trial of the OX40 agonist ivuxolimab. Receptors were obtained from an adult with an advanced solid tumor such as melanoma, head and neck, liver or kidney cancer.

Only one count was recorded for this clone. The rearrangement links TRBV6-5 to TRBJ1-2; D call uncertain. The V end was cut by 0 bases, the J end by 8 bases, with 19 bases between. From germline, CDR1 is MNHEY and CDR2 SVGAGI. This CDR3 contains 16 residues. The CDR3 bases are TGTGCCAGCAGTTACTCGAGCAGGTTCCCGTTGGGCGGCTACACCTTC. It encodes CASSYSSRFPLGGYTF.

The chain is built from TRBV6-5 and TRBJ2-1; 8 nucleotides align to TRBD1. CDR1 MNHEY and CDR2 SVGAGI come from the germline V gene. The CDR3 is 14 residues long. V shed 1 base and J 5 bases; nucleotides not matched to a gene: 1. The CDR3 DNA sequence: TGTGCCAGCAGTTACTACAGGGGGGACAATGAGCAGTTCTTC. This codes for CASSYYRGDNEQFF.

This clone has a single count. The CDR3 sequence is CASSFSGGPSYEQYF. DNA of the CDR3: TGTGCCAGCAGCTTCAGCGGGGGCCCATCCTACGAGCAGTACTTC. The rearrangement joins TRBV6-6 to TRBJ2-7; 8 bases map to TRBD2. The CDR3 is made up of 15 amino acids. The germline V gene has CDR1 MNHNY and CDR2 SVGAGI (reference sequence). With 6 bases clipped from V and 1 base from J, the junction kept 8 bases outside the gene matches.

This chain uses TRBV18 with TRBJ2-2; the match to TRBD1 covers 8 bases. CDR3 length equals 15 residues. CDR1 KGHSH and CDR2 LQKENI come from the germline V gene. Trimming removed 3 bases from V and 3 bases from J; junction bases left unmatched: 3. CDR3 bases: TGTGCCAGCTCACCCCCGACAGGGGACACCGGGGAGCTGTTTTTT. This codes for CASSPPTGDTGELFF.

The rearrangement joins TRBV7-9 to TRBJ1-4; TRBD1 agrees at 9 bases. From germline, CDR1 is SEHNR and CDR2 FQNEAQ (reference sequence). The CDR3 length is 16 residues. The V segment lost 3 bases and the J segment 8 bases; nucleotides outside the gene matches: 10. In DNA form, the CDR3 reads TGTGCCAGCAGCTTGAGAGGTGGGACAGGGAACGAAAAACTGTTTTTT. This gives the protein CASSLRGGTGNEKLFF. Filled out from reference TRBV7-9 and TRBJ1-4, the complete variable domain reads DTGVSQNPRHKITKRGQNVTFRCDPISEHNRLYWYRQTLGQGPEFLTYFQNEAQLEKSRLLSDRFSAERPKGSFSTLEIQRTEQGDSAMYLCASSLRGGTGNEKLFFGSGTQLSVL.

The sample holds a few counts of this clone. The chain joins TRBV5-1 to TRBJ2-1; TRBD2 matches at 9 bases. The J segment lost 4 bases and the V segment lost 3 bases, leaving 5 bases of the junction unmatched. In germline, CDR1 is SGHRS, CDR2 YFSETQ. CDR3 size: 15 residues. CDR3 loop: CASSSSSGVYNEQFF. The CDR3 nucleotides are TGCGCCAGCAGCTCCTCTAGCGGGGTTTACAATGAGCAGTTCTTC.

The chain is built from TRBV5-6 and TRBJ2-2; TRBD2 agrees at 12 bases. This CDR3 comprises 17 residues. Trimming cost V 4 bases and J 3 bases; bases outside gene matches: 7. From germline, CDR1 is SGHDT and CDR2 YYEEEE. In DNA, the CDR3 is TGTGCCAGCAGCCTAACAACTAGCGGGGGGTACACCGGGGAGCTGTTTTTT. It is translated as CASSLTTSGGYTGELFF.